These 26 T cell receptor beta chains share one sample of origin, sequenced in a study of cytomegalovirus exposure and HLA in healthy donors (dated by TCRdb to 2017 to 2019). Library method: the immunoSEQ multiplex PCR assay. For the multiplex PCR, a mixture combining 60 forward primers for TCR Vbeta segments and 13 reverse primers for TCR Jbeta segments was used. Not all clones reach the TCRdb copy of this immuneACCESS table, which keeps in-frame sequences only. Checked studies attribute under half of the gap to unresolved V genes and leave the rest unexplained. The sample table records 55,000 to 80,000 clones; around 76% of these occur just once. The ten biggest clones cover 22% of the sample. The specimen was PBMCs. Every receptor here comes from a woman aged 30 to 39 in good health and CMV-seropositive.

V usage is TRBV18 and J usage is TRBJ1-1; D is perhaps TRBD1 (6 bases). CDR1 KGHSH and CDR2 LQKENI come from the germline V gene. This CDR3 spans 15 amino acids. V was cut by 5 bases and J by 6 bases, with 19 bases left in between. CDR3 DNA sequence: TGTGCCAGCTCAACGGTTACTACAGGGCGCGCTGAAGCTTTCTTT. Translated, it gives CASSTVTTGRAEAFF. Looking up the rest from reference TRBV18 and TRBJ1-1 gives the full variable domain: NAGVMQNPRHLVRRRGQEARLRCSPMKGHSHVYWYRQLPEEGLKFMVYLQKENIIDESGMPKERFSAEFPKEGPSILRIQQVVRGDSAAYFCASSTVTTGRAEAFFGQGTRLTVV.

V is TRBV2 and J is TRBJ1-1, with 10 positions matching TRBD1. The length of the CDR3 is 14 residues. V was pared by 5 bases and J by 5 bases, with 5 bases of the junction left unmatched. Germline V gene sequence: CDR1 SNHLY, CDR2 FYNNEI. The CDR3 sequence is CASSLDRGGTEAFF. The CDR3 coding sequence is TGTGCCAGCAGTTTGGACAGGGGGGGGACTGAAGCTTTCTTT.

This chain joins TRBV4-3 and TRBJ2-5, with a possible D match to TRBD2 (5 bases). Germline CDR1 reads LGHNA; CDR2 reads YSLEER. Trimming took off 0 bases at V and 1 base at J, with 9 bases between the two ends. The CDR3 extends over 15 amino acids. The CDR3 region is CASSQDPRGQETQYF. CDR3 nucleotide sequence: TGCGCCAGCAGCCAAGATCCCCGGGGCCAAGAGACCCAGTACTTC.

V gene TRBV7-6 combines with J gene TRBJ1-2; unclear D gene. The CDR3 consists of 12 residues. V shed 5 bases and J shed 3 bases, with 7 bases lying between them. Germline V gives CDR1 SGHVS, CDR2 FNYEAQ. The CDR3 nucleotides read TGTGCCAGCAGCGCCCACTACTATGGCTACACCTTC. Translated, it gives CASSAHYYGYTF.

V usage is TRBV5-1 and J usage is TRBJ1-1; possible D gene TRBD1, 5 bases. The germline V and J ends were trimmed by 3 bases and 5 bases, with 11 bases remaining between them. Germline values: CDR1 SGHRS, CDR2 YFSETQ. The length of the CDR3 is 13 residues. DNA for the CDR3: TGCGCCAGCAGCTCTATGAGACAGACTGAAGCTTTCTTT. This codes for CASSSMRQTEAFF.

J is TRBJ2-1 and V is TRBV25-1; 9 bases align to TRBD2. The trim removed 2 bases at V and 11 bases at J, leaving 13 bases unmatched. This CDR3 region has 16 residues. Germline CDR1 is MGHDK and CDR2 is SYGVNS. This chain's CDR3 is CASSEPTRLAGGKQFF. The CDR3 bases are TGTGCCAGCAGTGAACCCACTCGTTTGGCGGGAGGGAAGCAGTTCTTC.

On this clone: This sample includes further DNA sequences coding for the same CDR3. This chain joins TRBV6-5 and TRBJ2-1; 11 positions match TRBD2. J lost 4 bases, V lost 5 bases, and 4 bases had no gene match. The CDR3 runs to 15 residues. Germline CDR1 and CDR2: MNHEY and SVGAGI. As DNA, the CDR3 is TGTGCCAGCAGTAAAGGGACTAGCGGTTACAATGAGCAGTTCTTC. This encodes CASSKGTSGYNEQFF.

The chain's CDR3 is CAWSEYRWRDYNEQFF. For the CDR3, the DNA is TGTGCCTGGAGTGAGTACAGGTGGCGGGACTACAATGAGCAGTTCTTC. The chain links TRBV30 to TRBJ2-1, with D tentatively TRBD2 (6 bases). Germline V gives CDR1 GTSNPN, CDR2 SVGIG (reference sequence). The V end lost 1 base, the J end lost 3 bases, and 16 bases lay between the germline ends. The CDR3 spans 16 residues.

The rearrangement joins TRBV28 to TRBJ2-7; D is ambiguous. Germline V gene sequence: CDR1 MDHEN, CDR2 SYDVKM. The CDR3 totals 12 residues. V was shortened by 7 bases and J by 5 bases, with 12 bases between the two germline ends. The CDR3 DNA reads as TGTGCCAGCACCCTAAACTTGGACGAGCAGTACTTC. Translated, it gives CASTLNLDEQYF.

The chain recombines TRBV5-6 with TRBJ1-1; 7 bases align to TRBD1. CDR1 SGHDT and CDR2 YYEEEE come from the germline V gene. This CDR3 has 15 amino acids. Losses at the gene ends were 4 bases for V and 0 bases for J; bases not matched to a gene: 6. Here the CDR3 reads CASSLITGVNTEAFF. The CDR3 DNA is TGTGCCAGCAGCCTTATTACAGGGGTGAACACTGAAGCTTTCTTT.

The chain uses TRBV2 and TRBJ1-2; the D gene is possibly TRBD1 (5 bases). V lost 4 bases and J 1 base, leaving 10 bases between the germline ends. Germline V gene data show CDR1 as SNHLY and CDR2 as FYNNEI. The CDR3 runs 14 residues. CDR3 bases: TGTGCCAGCAGTGCAGGGCGCCTTAACTATGGCTACACCTTC. Residues: CASSAGRLNYGYTF.

The V gene is TRBV5-4, the J gene TRBJ2-7; TRBD1 matches at 7 bases. The CDR3 sequence is 14 residues long. Germline trimming cut 0 bases from V and 6 bases from J; bases unmatched to any gene: 6. CDR1 and CDR2 (germline): SGHNT, YYREEE (reference sequence). The CDR3 nucleotides are TGTGCCAGCAGCTTGGGGGACAGAACAATCGAGCAGTACTTC. This translates into CASSLGDRTIEQYF.

J is TRBJ1-2 and V is TRBV13, with 7 bases matching TRBD1. CDR1 PRHDT and CDR2 FYEKMQ come from the germline V gene (reference sequence). V was pared by 8 bases and J by 3 bases, with 9 bases of the junction left unmatched. The CDR3 has 14 amino acids. CDR3 DNA sequence: TGTGCCAGCGCCTCCTCCGGGACAGACTATGGCTACACCTTC. Amino acids: CASASSGTDYGYTF.

The CDR3 region is CAWSLNSGNGEAFF. In nucleotides, the CDR3 is TGTGCCTGGAGTCTCAATAGCGGAAACGGTGAAGCTTTCTTT. This sequence joins TRBV30 and TRBJ1-1; D gene uncertain. V dropped 2 bases and J dropped 7 bases, with 17 bases sitting between them. The CDR3 contains 14 residues. Per germline, CDR1 GTSNPN and CDR2 SVGIG (reference sequence).

The gene calls are TRBV29-1 and TRBJ2-1; 8 nucleotides match TRBD2. Germline trimming cut 4 bases from V and 7 bases from J; bases unmatched to any gene: 6. This CDR3 is 13 amino acids long. Germline V gene sequence: CDR1 SQVTM, CDR2 ANQGSEA. This chain's CDR3 is CSVASGSFNEQFF. The CDR3 coding sequence is TGCAGCGTTGCCAGCGGGAGTTTTAATGAGCAGTTCTTC.

A few counts support this clone. The chain employs TRBV30 and TRBJ2-7; TRBD2 might be the D (6 bases). V lost 3 bases to trimming and J lost 4 bases, with 10 bases between them. This CDR3 is 12 amino acids long. The germline CDR1 and CDR2 sequences are GTSNPN and SVGIG (reference sequence). The CDR3 loop reads CAWSLGRYEQYF. The CDR3 DNA reads as TGTGCCTGGAGCTTAGGGAGGTACGAGCAGTACTTC.

The chain employs TRBV18 and TRBJ2-7; 8 positions match TRBD2. With V trimmed by 2 bases and J by 2 bases, 2 bases remained unmatched. CDR1 KGHSH and CDR2 LQKENI come from the germline V gene. This CDR3 region has 14 residues. CDR3 coding DNA: TGTGCCAGCTCACCAGCGGGGGGAACCTACGAGCAGTACTTC. Translating gives CASSPAGGTYEQYF.

The chain links TRBV4-3 to TRBJ1-1, with 10 bases lining up with TRBD1. Germline lookup yields CDR1 LGHNA and CDR2 YSLEER. V lost 1 base and J lost 9; bases outside the gene matches: 2. This CDR3 has 13 residues. The CDR3 DNA sequence: TGCGCCAGCAGCCAAGGACAGGGGGCTAAAGCTTTCTTT. This gives the protein CASSQGQGAKAFF.

V is TRBV7-6 and J is TRBJ2-1; 8 bases agree with TRBD2. CDR3 length: 15 amino acids. CDR1 is SGHVS and CDR2 is FNYEAQ in the germline V gene. V gave up 5 bases and J gave up 5 bases; unmatched junction bases: 8. The CDR3, as DNA: TGTGCCAGCAGCGGTAGCGGGGTCATTAACAATGAGCAGTTCTTC. It codes for CASSGSGVINNEQFF.

This clone occurred once. The J gene is TRBJ2-1, the V gene TRBV6-5, with 13 bases identical to TRBD2. Germline V gives CDR1 MNHEY, CDR2 SVGAGI. There are 15 residues in the CDR3. Trimming at V came to 5 bases and at J to 6 bases, leaving 4 bases not matched to a gene. CDR3 in DNA: TGTGCCAGCAGTGCACTAGCGGGAGGGTCCAATGAGCAGTTCTTC. It specifies CASSALAGGSNEQFF.

This chain joins TRBV6-5 and TRBJ1-2, with D possibly TRBD1 on 5 matching bases. Trimming removed 2 bases at V and 4 bases at J, with 8 bases between. From germline, CDR1 is MNHEY and CDR2 SVGAGI. There are 13 residues in the CDR3. The CDR3 DNA sequence: TGTGCCAGCAGTTACAATCAGGGCTATGGCTACACCTTC. As protein: CASSYNQGYGYTF.

V gene TRBV27 combines with J gene TRBJ1-2, with D perhaps TRBD1 (5 bases). Germline assignment: CDR1 MNHEY and CDR2 SMNVEV (reference sequence). Trimming stripped 2 bases from V and 4 bases from J, with 14 bases between. This CDR3 region has 15 residues. The CDR3 region is CASSLKAGWGYGYTF. The CDR3 DNA sequence: TGTGCCAGCAGTTTAAAAGCAGGGTGGGGCTATGGCTACACCTTC.

The chain recombines TRBV4-2 with TRBJ1-2; 7 bases line up with TRBD1. Germline V gene lookup returns CDR1 LGHNA and CDR2 YNFKEQ. The CDR3 is 15 residues long. Trimming at V came to 4 bases and at J to 2 bases, leaving 7 bases not matched to a gene. CDR3 loop: CASSLGTEQNYGYTF. The DNA of the CDR3 is TGTGCCAGCAGCCTCGGGACAGAACAGAACTATGGCTACACCTTC.

The chain is built from TRBV28 and TRBJ1-5; D is possibly TRBD1 (6 bases). The V end was cut by 6 bases, the J end by 0 bases, with 12 bases between. The CDR3 contains 15 residues. Germline V gives CDR1 MDHEN, CDR2 SYDVKM. CDR3 protein: CASSVQGGSNQPQHF. The DNA for the CDR3 is TGTGCCAGCAGCGTTCAAGGGGGTAGCAATCAGCCCCAGCATTTT.

This clone was picked up a small number of times. This rearrangement joins TRBV2 to TRBJ2-7; TRBD1 matches 9 bases. This CDR3 comprises 11 residues. Germline CDR1 and CDR2: SNHLY and FYNNEI. J was trimmed by 6 bases and V by 8 bases; bases with no gene match: 2. The CDR3 coding sequence is TGTGCCAGCCGGACAGGGGTCGAGCAGTACTTC. Its translation: CASRTGVEQYF.

About this clone itself: Other DNA sequences in the same sample also yield this CDR3. The rearrangement joins TRBV5-1 to TRBJ1-3; D gene ambiguous. The CDR3 length is 13 residues. The germline V gene has CDR1 SGHRS and CDR2 YFSETQ. Between the trimmed V and J ends, which lost 4 bases and 1 base, there was a span of 6 bases. CDR3 protein: CASSPGSGNTIYF. In DNA, the CDR3 is TGCGCCAGCAGCCCAGGATCTGGAAACACCATATATTTT. The entire variable domain, with the rest obtained from reference TRBV5-1 and TRBJ1-3, is as follows: KAGVTQTPRYLIKTRGQQVTLSCSPISGHRSVSWYQQTPGQGLQFLFEYFSETQRNKGNFPGRFSGRQFSNSRSEMNVSTLELGDSALYLCASSPGSGNTIYFGEGSWLTVV.